This record covers a single T cell receptor (beta chain). The data originate from a study of blood T cell repertoires in COVID-19. Overall study: COVID-19 samples, acute and convalescent, were from the United States, Italy and Spain. From T cells, B-cell-depleted T cells, or PBMCs came the material, which was cDNA or gDNA.

The CDR3 consists of 15 residues. Trimming took 6 bases from V and 2 from J; bases not matched to a gene: 2. The germline CDR1 and CDR2 sequences are KGHDR and SFDVKD. Methods used by the authors: Scientists estimated how many nucleated cells there were by amplifying reference gene primers. Sequenced by immunoSEQ multiplex PCR; TCRdb stores in-frame clones only, minus some. V and J calls and clone size are those listed in that table; D and trimming were worked out from the DNA. Among 110,000 or so clones listed, about 85% were seen once. Followed longitudinally, the Seattle patients had been enrolled during active infection.

Sequencing used peripheral blood. The sequence came from a woman aged 55 to 70 with COVID-19, enrolled during active disease. The chain links TRBV24-1 to TRBJ2-3; 12 bases line up with TRBD2. CDR3 loop: CATSSSGGVTDTQYF. CDR3 nucleotide sequence: TGTGCCACCAGTTCTAGCGGGGGGGTCACAGATACGCAGTATTTT.